This T cell receptor beta chain originates from a study of vaccination effects on CD4 cells after COVID-19. As for the study in general: Following the second dose by a median of 72 days, the post-vaccine samples were obtained.

Overall study results and limits: There was marked clonal contraction among infection- and vaccine-induced clones late after vaccination. Researchers report that only 1 of 255 vaccine-induced clones in healthy vaccinees cross-reacted with common cold coronaviruses.

Comments on this clone: Antigen unknown.

Researchers isolated CD4+ T cells once approximately ten days of culture had elapsed. Two doses of either BNT162b2 or mRNA-1273 were given to each participant. Half-medium changes using IL-2 medium occurred on days 3 and 7. Profiled with immunoSEQ multiplex PCR; TCRdb holds only in-frame clones, not every one. Here the sample spans 60,000 to 80,000 clones, 74% being singletons. This TCR derives from a human donor who received a COVID-19 vaccine. The material sequenced was CD4+ T cells from PBMCs cultured without peptide, taken after COVID-19 vaccination.

The CDR3 region is CASSFRTGPNTGELFF. The DNA of the CDR3 is TGTGCCAGCAGCTTTCGGACAGGGCCGAACACCGGGGAGCTGTTTTTT. V is TRBV9 and J is TRBJ2-2; the match to TRBD1 covers 8 bases. The CDR3 contains 16 residues. Germline values: CDR1 SGDLS, CDR2 YYNGEE. V was pared by 4 bases and J by 0 bases, with 5 bases of the junction left unmatched.